These T cell receptor beta chains were read from a single sample in a study of OX40 agonist ivuxolimab in advanced cancers. Assay: immunoSEQ multiplex PCR; the TCRdb copy retains only in-frame clones and omits some. This repertoire shows about 39,000 clones, roughly 92% found once; its top ten account for around 20%. The sample in question was CD4+ or CD8+ T cells sorted from blood, obtained in a trial of the OX40 agonist ivuxolimab. These TCRs come from an adult with an advanced solid tumor such as melanoma, head and neck, liver or kidney cancer. Both conserved end residues are part of each CDR3. D genes are given only for firm matches. Clone size appears in some rows only: once, few, many, or a class for an expanded clone.

d_gene	v_gene	abundance	j_gene	CDR3aa	CDR3nt
-	TRBV11-3	few	TRBJ2-7	CASSSGDYEQYF	TGTGCCAGCAGCTCAGGGGACTACGAGCAGTACTTC
-	TRBV9	-	TRBJ2-1	CASSLQTGEQFF	TGTGCCAGCAGCCTCCAAACTGGGGAGCAGTTCTTC
-	TRBV11-3	-	TRBJ1-4	CASSLGYGGRDEEKLFF	TGTGCCAGCAGCTTAGGCTACGGGGGGCGCGATGAGGAAAAACTGTTTTTT
TRBD1	TRBV6-1	-	TRBJ1-2	CASSEGTGVNYGYTF	TGTGCCAGCAGCGAAGGGACAGGGGTTAACTATGGCTACACCTTC
-	TRBV28	once	TRBJ1-1	CATEGGMNTEAFF	TGTGCCACTGAGGGGGGAATGAACACTGAAGCTTTCTTT
-	TRBV9	-	TRBJ2-3	CASSVVSTEKTDTQYF	TGTGCCAGCAGCGTAGTCAGCACAGAGAAGACAGATACGCAGTATTTT
-	TRBV7-9	-	TRBJ1-3	CASSSGISGNTIYF	TGTGCCAGCAGCTCCGGGATCTCTGGAAACACCATATATTTT
TRBD1	TRBV5-4	-	TRBJ1-6	CASSPGTGPLHF	TGTGCCAGCAGCCCGGGGACAGGACCCCTCCACTTT
-	TRBV2	-	TRBJ2-4	CASSESLLISTGRGNIQYF	TGTGCCAGCAGTGAAAGTCTCCTTATCTCAACCGGGAGAGGGAACATTCAGTACTTC
TRBD2	TRBV6-1	-	TRBJ2-7	CASSEGRERDEQYF	TGTGCCAGCAGTGAAGGGCGGGAGCGGGACGAGCAGTACTTC
-	TRBV6-5	-	TRBJ1-1	CASISRGYTEAFF	TGTGCCAGCATCTCACGGGGTTACACTGAAGCTTTCTTT
-	TRBV7-9	-	TRBJ2-1	CASSAIYGEQFF	TGTGCCAGCAGCGCCATCTATGGTGAGCAGTTCTTC